Here is one TCR beta chain with its context. Profiling relied on immunoSEQ multiplex PCR, and the TCRdb table lists in-frame clones only, not all of them. The sample comprises 20,000 to 30,000 clones, around 90% of which are singletons, and roughly a fifth rests with the top ten. The data stem from a study of OX40 agonist ivuxolimab in advanced cancers. Source: CD4+ or CD8+ T cells sorted from blood, taken in a trial of the OX40 agonist ivuxolimab. The TCR was taken from an adult with an advanced solid tumor such as melanoma, head and neck, liver or kidney cancer.

The CDR3 protein is CSVVDWEGNTEAFF. The CDR3, as DNA: TGCAGCGTTGTAGACTGGGAAGGGAACACTGAAGCTTTCTTT. This chain joins TRBV29-1 and TRBJ1-1; unclear D gene. Trimming cost V 4 bases and J 1 base, with 13 bases left between them. The CDR3 contains 14 residues. Germline V lookup: CDR1 SQVTM, CDR2 ANQGSEA.